The clone carrying this T cell receptor (beta chain) was recorded at least ten times. TCRbeta library construction was performed incorporating unique molecular identifiers. Each CDR3 protein gets one entry after TCRdb re-called the PCR reads with MiXCR. The sample has about 610,000 distinct CDR3 sequences; 10% to 13% are singletons. This entry is derived from a study of T-cell reconstitution after alpha-beta-depleted transplantation in children. The CDR3 extends over 14 amino acids. Trimming removed 0 bases from V and 6 bases from J, with 9 bases in between. Germline CDR1 DFQATT, CDR2 SNEGSKA (reference sequence).

The chain recombines TRBV20-1 with TRBJ1-6, with D perhaps TRBD1 (5 bases). This sequence originates from a human donor who donated a stem cell graft to a child with acute myeloid leukemia. The material was PBMCs from the stem cell graft donor, obtained from the stem cell graft. CDR3 amino acids: CSARDLGGNSPLHF. CDR3 coding DNA: TGCAGTGCTAGAGATCTCGGGGGTAATTCACCCCTCCACTTT.